This paragraph reports one TCR beta chain. Original data processing: Cell counts per sample came from amplifying reference gene primers. Here immunoSEQ multiplex PCR was the method, and the copy in TCRdb shows in-frame clones only, minus some. The V and J calls and clone size were taken over from that table, and D and trimming were inferred from the DNA. The data contain roughly 120,000 clones, around 80% of them singletons. The sample is drawn from a study of blood T cell repertoires in COVID-19. For the study at large: Spain, Italy and the United States supplied samples that represented acute and convalescent COVID-19. In each case, the material was cDNA or gDNA derived from T cells, B-cell-depleted T cells, or PBMCs.

The junction had 8 bases not matched to a gene; V was cut back by 6 bases and J by 2 bases. The CDR3 has 15 residues. Germline CDR1 reads MDHEN; CDR2 reads SYDVKM. The sample comprised peripheral blood. The receptor was derived from a man in his 70s with acute or convalescent COVID-19. This rearrangement joins TRBV28 to TRBJ2-7, with TRBD2 matching 9 bases. CDR3 bases: TGTGCCAGCAGGGGAGCGGGGGGCTCAACCTACGAGCAGTACTTC. It encodes CASRGAGGSTYEQYF.